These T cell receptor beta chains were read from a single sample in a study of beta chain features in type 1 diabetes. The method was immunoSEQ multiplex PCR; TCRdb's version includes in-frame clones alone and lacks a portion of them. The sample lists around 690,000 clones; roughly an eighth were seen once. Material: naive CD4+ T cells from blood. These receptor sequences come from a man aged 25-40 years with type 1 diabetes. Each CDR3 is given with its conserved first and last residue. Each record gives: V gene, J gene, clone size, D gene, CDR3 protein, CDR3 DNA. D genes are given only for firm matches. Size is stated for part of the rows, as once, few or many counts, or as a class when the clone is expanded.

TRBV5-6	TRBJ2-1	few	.	CASSLEAFSYNEQFF	TGTGCCAGCAGCTTGGAGGCGTTCTCCTACAATGAGCAGTTCTTC
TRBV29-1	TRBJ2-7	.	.	CSVLGGFSYEQYF	TGCAGCGTTTTGGGGGGATTTTCCTACGAGCAGTACTTC
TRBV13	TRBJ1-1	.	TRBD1	CASSKDRATEAFF	TGTGCCAGCAGCAAAGACAGGGCCACTGAAGCTTTCTTT
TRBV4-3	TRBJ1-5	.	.	CASSQGPAGNGQPQHF	TGCGCCAGCAGCCAAGGTCCCGCAGGGAACGGACAGCCCCAGCATTTT
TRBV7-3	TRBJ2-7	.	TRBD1	CASSLMGQGAYEQYF	TGTGCCAGCAGCCTCATGGGACAGGGGGCATACGAGCAGTACTTC
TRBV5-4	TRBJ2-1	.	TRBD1	CASSLGQGNEQFF	TGTGCCAGCAGCCTTGGACAGGGCAATGAGCAGTTCTTC
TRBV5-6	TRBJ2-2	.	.	CASSRSVQGGTGELFF	TGTGCCAGCAGCCGGTCGGTACAGGGTGGCACCGGGGAGCTGTTTTTT
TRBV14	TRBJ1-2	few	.	CASSQVQIYGYTF	TGTGCCAGCAGCCAAGTACAGATCTATGGCTACACCTTC
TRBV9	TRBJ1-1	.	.	CASSVRGDTEAFF	TGTGCCAGCAGCGTCCGGGGGGATACTGAAGCTTTCTTT
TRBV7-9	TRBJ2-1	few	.	CASSLITNEQFF	TGTGCCAGCAGCTTAATAACCAATGAGCAGTTCTTC
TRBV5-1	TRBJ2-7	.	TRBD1	CASSHGTGEGYEQYF	TGCGCCAGCAGCCACGGGACAGGGGAGGGCTACGAGCAGTACTTC
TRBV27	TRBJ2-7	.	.	CASSFREPGGRRYEQYF	TGTGCCAGCAGTTTTAGGGAACCGGGGGGCCGGCGGTACGAGCAGTACTTC
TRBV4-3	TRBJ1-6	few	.	CASSQGWPTRDNSPLHF	TGCGCCAGCAGCCAAGGGTGGCCGACAAGGGATAATTCACCCCTCCACTTT
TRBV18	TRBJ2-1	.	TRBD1	CASSPAGTALLNEQFF	TGTGCCAGCTCCCCGGCAGGGACAGCCTTGCTCAATGAGCAGTTCTTC
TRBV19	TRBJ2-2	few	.	CASSLRGRVDTGELFF	TGTGCCAGTAGTCTTCGGGGGCGTGTCGACACCGGGGAGCTGTTTTTT
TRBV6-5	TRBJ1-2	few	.	CASSPQNRDGYTF	TGTGCCAGCAGTCCCCAAAACAGGGATGGCTACACCTTC
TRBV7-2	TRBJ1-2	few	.	CASSFIRELDLTYGYTF	TGTGCCAGCAGCTTCATCAGGGAGCTGGACCTAACCTATGGCTACACCTTC
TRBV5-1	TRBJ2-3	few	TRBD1	CASSLADREDTDTQYF	TGCGCCAGCAGCCTGGCGGACAGGGAGGACACAGATACGCAGTATTTT
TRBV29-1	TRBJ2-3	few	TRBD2	CSVERLAGATDTQYF	TGCAGCGTTGAACGGCTAGCGGGGGCCACAGATACGCAGTATTTT
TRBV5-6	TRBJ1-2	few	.	CASSDSGYGYTF	TGTGCCAGCAGCGACTCGGGTTATGGCTACACCTTC
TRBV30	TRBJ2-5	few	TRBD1	CACSGTAQETQYF	TGTGCCTGTTCAGGGACAGCTCAAGAGACCCAGTACTTC
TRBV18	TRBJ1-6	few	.	CASSPYVHRETKSPLHF	TGTGCCAGCTCACCTTACGTTCACAGGGAGACAAAATCACCCCTCCACTTT
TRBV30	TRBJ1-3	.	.	CAQSSGNTIYF	TGTGCACAGAGCTCTGGAAACACCATATATTTT
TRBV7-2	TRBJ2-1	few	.	CASSSGMSRRGEQFF	TGTGCCAGCAGCTCCGGGATGTCCAGGAGGGGTGAGCAGTTCTTC